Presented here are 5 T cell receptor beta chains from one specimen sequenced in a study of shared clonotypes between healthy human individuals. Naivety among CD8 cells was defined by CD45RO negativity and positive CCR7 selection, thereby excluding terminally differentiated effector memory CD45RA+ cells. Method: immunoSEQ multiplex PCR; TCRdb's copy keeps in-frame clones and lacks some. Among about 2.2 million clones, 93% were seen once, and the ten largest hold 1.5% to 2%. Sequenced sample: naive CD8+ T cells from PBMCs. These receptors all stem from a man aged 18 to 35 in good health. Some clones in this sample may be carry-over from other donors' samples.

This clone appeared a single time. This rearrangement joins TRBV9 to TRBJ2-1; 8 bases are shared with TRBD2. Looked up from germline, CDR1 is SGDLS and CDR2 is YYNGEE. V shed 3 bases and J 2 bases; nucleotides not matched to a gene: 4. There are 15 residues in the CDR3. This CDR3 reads CASSGPGRAYNEQFF. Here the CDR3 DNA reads TGTGCCAGCAGCGGGCCCGGGAGGGCCTACAATGAGCAGTTCTTC. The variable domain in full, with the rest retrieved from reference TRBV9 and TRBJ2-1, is DSGVTQTPKHLITATGQRVTLRCSPRSGDLSVYWYQQSLDQGLQFLIQYYNGEERAKGNILERFSAQQFPDLHSELNLSSLELGDSALYFCASSGPGRAYNEQFFGPGTRLTVL.

CDR3 sequence (DNA): TGTGCCAGCAGCTTAAGGACTAGCGGGGGGTGGGATGAGCAGTTCTTC. It encodes CASSLRTSGGWDEQFF. The chain joins TRBV7-8 to TRBJ2-1, with 14 bases aligning to TRBD2. Trimming removed 2 bases from V and 8 bases from J; junction bases left unmatched: 5. Germline CDR1 and CDR2: SGHVS and FQNEAQ. The CDR3 runs 16 residues.

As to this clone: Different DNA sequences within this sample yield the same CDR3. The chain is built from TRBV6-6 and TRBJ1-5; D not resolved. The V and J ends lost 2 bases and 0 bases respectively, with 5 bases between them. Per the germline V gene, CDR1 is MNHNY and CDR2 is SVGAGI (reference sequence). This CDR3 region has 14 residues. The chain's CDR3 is CASSYPDSNQPQHF. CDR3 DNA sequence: TGTGCCAGCAGTTACCCTGATAGCAATCAGCCCCAGCATTTT.

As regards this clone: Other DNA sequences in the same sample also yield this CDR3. CDR3: CASSFQGLGANVLTF. CDR3 sequence (DNA): TGTGCCAGCAGTTTCCAGGGCTTAGGGGCCAACGTCCTGACTTTC. The chain carries TRBV6-5 and TRBJ2-6; D perhaps matches TRBD1 (5 bases). CDR3 size: 15 residues. Trimming shortened V by 4 bases and J by 4 bases, and 11 bases separated the two germline ends. Germline assignment: CDR1 MNHEY and CDR2 SVGAGI.

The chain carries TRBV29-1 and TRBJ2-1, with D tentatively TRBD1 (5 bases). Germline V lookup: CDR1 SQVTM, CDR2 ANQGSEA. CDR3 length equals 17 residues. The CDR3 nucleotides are TGCAGTCCCTCCGACCTCTTTACAGGTAATACCTACAATGAGCAGTTCTTC. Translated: CSPSDLFTGNTYNEQFF.